This TCR beta chain was found in a study of blood T cell repertoires in COVID-19. Study-wide context: Whether acute or convalescent, the COVID-19 samples came from the United States, Italy and Spain. Nucleic acid was either cDNA or gDNA, and it came from T cells, B-cell-depleted T cells, or PBMCs.

V lost 4 bases and J 8 bases, leaving 20 bases between the germline ends. The CDR3 loop spans 15 amino acids. Germline V gene sequence: CDR1 LNHDA, CDR2 SQIVND (reference sequence). In the source study's methods: Quantification of nucleated cells was approximated via reference gene primer amplification. Assay used: immunoSEQ multiplex PCR; TCRdb lists only in-frame clones, some missing. That table furnishes V, J and clone size, whereas the DNA furnished D and trimming. This sample has roughly 140,000 clones, with more than 80% found just once. Sequencing was done on a sample of peripheral blood. The chain joins TRBV19 to TRBJ1-2; tentative D call: TRBD1 (6 bases). The clonotype comes from a woman older than 75 in a cohort sampled during active or convalescent COVID-19. The CDR3 sequence: CASSTPGQDPRGYTF. For the CDR3, the DNA is TGTGCCAGTAGTACCCCGGGACAAGACCCTAGGGGCTACACCTTC.